The 20 T cell receptor beta chains presented below share a single source sample, sequenced in a study of blood T cell repertoires in COVID-19. The protocol was immunoSEQ multiplex PCR, while the TCRdb copy is restricted to in-frame clones and leaves out a portion. The sample consists of nearly 350,000 clones, around 91% of them appearing once. Sequencing input: peripheral blood. The receptors shown here come from a woman aged 18 to 35 who had recovered from COVID-19.

This sequence joins TRBV6-6 and TRBJ2-2, with TRBD1 matching over 7 bases. The CDR3 is made up of 14 amino acids. Looked up from germline, CDR1 is MNHNY and CDR2 is SVGAGI (reference sequence). Trimming cost V 7 bases and J 2 bases; bases outside gene matches: 4. CDR3 DNA sequence: TGTGCCAGCAAAACAGGGGAAAACACCGGGGAGCTGTTTTTT. As protein: CASKTGENTGELFF.

The CDR3 bases are TGTGCCAGTAGTACCGGGCTTTATAAGGGGGAGACCCAGTACTTC. Translation gives CASSTGLYKGETQYF. The chain links TRBV19 to TRBJ2-5; tentatively, D is TRBD1 (5 bases). The CDR3 spans 15 residues. V lost 4 bases and J 5 bases, leaving 17 bases between the germline ends. Germline CDR1 is LNHDA and CDR2 is SQIVND (reference sequence).

The rearrangement links TRBV24-1 to TRBJ2-7, with a weak D call TRBD2 (5 bases). Trimming removed 9 bases at V and 5 bases at J, with 22 bases between. The CDR3 contains 15 residues. Germline loops: CDR1 KGHDR, CDR2 SFDVKD. The CDR3 region is CATPPRALEDHEQYV. The CDR3 DNA reads as TGTGCCACCCCCCCCCGGGCGTTGGAGGACCACGAGCAGTACGTC.

The chain has TRBV11-2 and TRBJ2-5; D remains ambiguous. Germline V lookup: CDR1 SGHAT, CDR2 FQNNGV. The CDR3 totals 11 residues. Trimming removed 5 bases at V and 4 bases at J, with 5 bases between. In DNA form, the CDR3 reads TGTGCCAGCAGCATGGCAGAGACCCAGTACTTC. Its translation is CASSMAETQYF.

A single count supports this clone. V usage is TRBV6-2 or TRBV6-3 and J usage is TRBJ2-1; 12 bases match TRBD2. Unmatched junction bases numbered 8, after V lost 6 bases and J lost 2 bases. CDR3 length equals 17 residues. The germline V gene encodes CDR1 MNHEY and CDR2 SVGEGT. The CDR3 is CASSQTRTSGTYNEQFF. CDR3 DNA sequence: TGTGCCAGCAGCCAGACCCGGACTAGCGGGACCTACAATGAGCAGTTCTTC.

The chain has TRBV11-3 and TRBJ2-7; 8 bases are a match to TRBD2. CDR1 SGHNT and CDR2 YENEEA come from the germline V gene. V lost 0 bases, J lost 5 bases, and 6 bases stayed unmatched. The CDR3 contains 15 residues. The CDR3 sequence: CASSLDGLGRDEQYV. The CDR3 coding sequence is TGTGCCAGCAGCTTAGACGGTCTCGGGAGGGACGAGCAGTACGTC.

CDR3 sequence (DNA): TGTGCCAGCAGTTACCGGGACTTACAAGAGACCCAGTACTTC. As protein: CASSYRDLQETQYF. The V call is TRBV6-5, the J call TRBJ2-5; perhaps TRBD2 as D (6 bases). The germline V and J ends were trimmed by 2 bases and 2 bases, with 9 bases remaining between them. The CDR3 totals 14 residues. Germline values: CDR1 MNHEY, CDR2 SVGAGI.

This chain joins TRBV9 and TRBJ2-3, with unresolved D. The CDR3 sequence is 16 residues long. Per the germline V gene, CDR1 is SGDLS and CDR2 is YYNGEE. V was shortened by 0 bases and J by 0 bases, with 11 bases between the two germline ends. The CDR3 spells CASSVGASDSTDTQYF. DNA for the CDR3: TGTGCCAGCAGCGTAGGGGCATCGGATAGCACAGATACGCAGTATTTT.

V gene TRBV5-1 combines with J gene TRBJ2-5; TRBD2 might be the D (5 bases). CDR3 length equals 15 residues. The V end was cut by 0 bases, the J end by 4 bases, with 13 bases between. Looked up from germline, CDR1 is SGHRS and CDR2 is YFSETQ. CDR3: CASSLEARGGETQYF. CDR3 bases: TGCGCCAGCAGCTTGGAGGCCCGGGGTGGAGAGACCCAGTACTTC.

The sample holds one count of this clone. The V and J genes are TRBV4-3 and TRBJ2-1; no firm D call. Trimming left V 0 bases short and J 8 bases short, with 8 bases between. The CDR3 loop spans 13 amino acids. The germline V gene encodes CDR1 LGHNA and CDR2 YSLEER. The CDR3 DNA sequence: TGCGCCAGCAGCCAAGAGATTACGGATGAGCAGTTCTTC. It encodes CASSQEITDEQFF.

The chain joins TRBV27 to TRBJ1-6; the D is unclear. The CDR3 runs to 15 residues. Germline V gene data show CDR1 as MNHEY and CDR2 as SMNVEV (reference sequence). V dropped 5 bases and J dropped 4 bases, with 12 bases sitting between them. CDR3 nucleotide sequence: TGTGCCAGCAGTATCCAACAGTCGTATAATTCACCCCTCCACTTT. Protein product: CASSIQQSYNSPLHF.

This chain links TRBV27 with TRBJ2-1; 11 bases are a match to TRBD2. Germline CDR1 MNHEY, CDR2 SMNVEV (reference sequence). There are 17 residues in the CDR3. V dropped 1 base and J dropped 3; count of bases not matched to a gene: 5. The DNA for the CDR3 is TGTGCCAGCAGTTTATTGACTAGCGGGATACTCTACAATGAGCAGTTCTTC. This codes for CASSLLTSGILYNEQFF.

V is TRBV7-2 and J is TRBJ1-2; D uncertain. Looked up from germline, CDR1 is SGHTA and CDR2 is FQGNSA. The ends were cut back, 2 bases at V and 8 bases at J, with 9 bases in the middle. This CDR3 has 12 residues. The CDR3 loop reads CASSLLARGYTF. CDR3 coding DNA: TGTGCCAGCAGCTTATTAGCCCGCGGCTACACCTTC.

The chain recombines TRBV11-2 with TRBJ2-1; 9 bases fit TRBD2. The germline gives CDR1 SGHAT, CDR2 FQNNGV. The CDR3 totals 15 residues. J lost 7 bases, V lost 2 bases, and 6 bases had no gene match. This CDR3 is CASSLSGTSYNEQFF. DNA for the CDR3: TGTGCCAGCAGCTTATCCGGGACTAGCTATAATGAGCAGTTCTTC.

This sequence joins TRBV6-2 or TRBV6-3 and TRBJ2-1; 10 nucleotides agree with TRBD2. J lost 6 bases, V lost 4 bases, and 6 bases had no gene match. The V gene's germline CDR1 is MNHEY and CDR2 SVGEGT. This CDR3 contains 15 residues. The CDR3 spells CASSFELAGSNEQFF. CDR3 DNA sequence: TGTGCCAGCAGTTTTGAACTAGCGGGGAGCAATGAGCAGTTCTTC.

The chain has TRBV29-1 and TRBJ1-4, with D possibly being TRBD1 (6 bases). This CDR3 has 16 amino acids. V lost 5 bases and J 3 bases, leaving 19 bases between the germline ends. The germline V gene has CDR1 SQVTM and CDR2 ANQGSEA. CDR3: CSVTLTGSNSNEKLFF. The DNA of the CDR3 is TGCAGCGTTACTTTGACAGGCTCTAACTCTAATGAAAAACTGTTTTTT.

This clone was found once. The rearrangement uses TRBV6-5 and TRBJ1-6; possible D gene TRBD1, 6 bases. The CDR3 contains 14 residues. Trimming removed 5 bases from V and 8 bases from J, with 13 bases in between. CDR1 and CDR2 from the germline V gene are MNHEY and SVGAGI. The CDR3 here is CASSPGGGDSPLHF. The CDR3 DNA reads TGTGCCAGCAGTCCGGGAGGGGGAGATTCACCCCTCCACTTT.

This chain joins TRBV20-1 and TRBJ2-5, with TRBD2 identical over 9 bases. The germline CDR1 and CDR2 sequences are DFQATT and SNEGSKA (reference sequence). V gave up 3 bases and J gave up 3 bases; unmatched junction bases: 5. This CDR3 has 14 residues. The CDR3 reads CSASMAGGEETQYF. CDR3 in DNA: TGCAGTGCTAGTATGGCGGGAGGGGAAGAGACCCAGTACTTC.

The V and J genes are TRBV3-1 (or the pseudogene TRBV3-2) and TRBJ2-3; D ambiguous. This CDR3 region has 13 residues. Between the trimmed V and J ends, which lost 1 base and 5 bases, there was a span of 7 bases. CDR1 and CDR2 (germline): LGHDT, YNNKEL (reference sequence). CDR3: CASSQALLDTQYF. CDR3 nucleotide sequence: TGTGCCAGCAGCCAAGCCCTATTAGATACGCAGTATTTT.

The chain uses TRBV6-5 and TRBJ2-1; TRBD2 agrees at 9 bases. Per germline, CDR1 MNHEY and CDR2 SVGAGI. The CDR3 runs to 16 residues. V lost 0 bases, J lost 8 bases, and 8 bases stayed unmatched. The CDR3 nucleotides are TGTGCCAGCAGTTACTCAGCAGCGGGAGGATACGATGAGCAGTTCTTC. It yields the protein CASSYSAAGGYDEQFF.